This T cell receptor (beta chain) was identified in a study of beta chain features in type 1 diabetes. Points from the study as a whole: Equally in patients and controls, shorter templates might have been favored by PCR.

This clone was observed a few times. Its specificity is unknown. The isolated RNA, all of it, was reverse transcribed, so expressed TCRB transcripts were what got sequenced. Here immunoSEQ multiplex PCR was the method, and the copy in TCRdb shows in-frame clones only, minus some. The sample lists 300,000 or so clones, approximately 8% occurring once. Sequenced sample: central memory CD4+ T cells from blood. The origin of this receptor is a woman aged 18-29 years in good health.

The DNA for the CDR3 is TGTGCCAGCAGACTAGCGGGAACGAACACCGGGGAGCTGTTTTTT. Translating it yields CASRLAGTNTGELFF. The chain combines TRBV7-8 with TRBJ2-2; 10 nucleotides match TRBD2. J gave up 0 bases and V 6 bases, and 1 base lay outside the gene matches. The germline CDR1 and CDR2 sequences are SGHVS and FQNEAQ. The CDR3 has 15 amino acids.